This is a list of T cell receptor beta chains from one sample in a study of control samples from healthy donors and cancer patients. This table comes from immunoSEQ multiplex PCR, and its TCRdb copy is limited to in-frame clones, with some not included. The data contain around 130,000 clones, 87% of them seen just once; the ten biggest clones take up roughly 12%. Sequenced: blood. Receptor source: a man between 25 and 39 years old in good health. CDR3s include the opening cysteine and the closing phenylalanine or tryptophan. A D gene is named only where the DNA matches it firmly. Only some rows state a clone size, as once, few, many or a class for expanded clones.

V gene: TRBV27; D gene: -; J gene: TRBJ1-4; clone size: -; CDR3 DNA: TGTGCCAGCAGTTTTGCGGGAAATGAAAAACTGTTTTTT; CDR3 protein: CASSFAGNEKLFF
V gene: TRBV5-1; D gene: -; J gene: TRBJ2-2; clone size: -; CDR3 DNA: TGCGCCAGCAGCTTCCGCCGAAGTGCCGGGGAGCTGTTTTTT; CDR3 protein: CASSFRRSAGELFF
V gene: TRBV2; D gene: -; J gene: TRBJ1-4; clone size: -; CDR3 DNA: TGTGCCAGCAGTGGGTCCGGGACCTTTAATGAAAAACTGTTTTTT; CDR3 protein: CASSGSGTFNEKLFF
V gene: TRBV3-1/TRBV3-2; D gene: -; J gene: TRBJ2-2; clone size: -; CDR3 DNA: TGTGCCAGCACCAGGGTGGCCGGGGAGCTGTTTTTT; CDR3 protein: CASTRVAGELFF
V gene: TRBV29-1; D gene: TRBD1; J gene: TRBJ2-7; clone size: -; CDR3 DNA: TGCAGCGGGGGGACCGGGACAGGAGGCGAGCAGTACTTC; CDR3 protein: CSGGTGTGGEQYF
V gene: TRBV7-2; D gene: TRBD1; J gene: TRBJ1-2; clone size: -; CDR3 DNA: TGTGCCAGCAGCCGCCGACAGGGGGTGGAGAACTATGGCTACACCTTC; CDR3 protein: CASSRRQGVENYGYTF
V gene: TRBV24-1; D gene: -; J gene: TRBJ1-2; clone size: -; CDR3 DNA: TGTGCCACCAGTGATCCCCAAGCCACAGGGCGTGGGGGCTACACCTTC; CDR3 protein: CATSDPQATGRGGYTF
V gene: TRBV5-1; D gene: -; J gene: TRBJ2-5; clone size: -; CDR3 DNA: TGCGCCAGCAGCTTGGCCTGGGGGGAAGAGACCCAGTACTTC; CDR3 protein: CASSLAWGEETQYF
V gene: TRBV19; D gene: -; J gene: TRBJ1-6; clone size: once; CDR3 DNA: TGTGCCAGTACCCCCCGCGGGAGAAAGCTCGAGGGCTCCTATAATTCACCCCTCCACTTT; CDR3 protein: CASTPRGRKLEGSYNSPLHF
V gene: TRBV4-2; D gene: TRBD1; J gene: TRBJ1-3; clone size: -; CDR3 DNA: TGTGCCAGCAGCCAGAGGGGGACAGGGACCTCTGGAAACACCATATATTTT; CDR3 protein: CASSQRGTGTSGNTIYF
V gene: TRBV6-5; D gene: TRBD2; J gene: TRBJ2-7; clone size: -; CDR3 DNA: TGTGCCAGCACCCCGGGAGGGGGGAGGGTTGAGCAGTACTTC; CDR3 protein: CASTPGGGRVEQYF
V gene: TRBV6-6; D gene: -; J gene: TRBJ1-5; clone size: once; CDR3 DNA: TGTGCCACAGCGGAGTCCTCGTATAGCAATCAGCCCCAGCATTTT; CDR3 protein: CATAESSYSNQPQHF
V gene: TRBV5-6; D gene: -; J gene: TRBJ1-2; clone size: -; CDR3 DNA: TGTGCCAGCAGCCCAGGGTACGGGAACTATGGCTACACCTTC; CDR3 protein: CASSPGYGNYGYTF
V gene: TRBV3-1/TRBV3-2; D gene: -; J gene: TRBJ1-1; clone size: -; CDR3 DNA: TGTGCCAGCAGCCAGGGGGGGTGGACTGAAGCTTTCTTT; CDR3 protein: CASSQGGWTEAFF
V gene: TRBV5-5; D gene: -; J gene: TRBJ1-1; clone size: -; CDR3 DNA: TGTGCCAGCAGCTTGGCATATCGGACGTTTCGAGGAGAAGGGGAAACTGAAGCTTTCTTT; CDR3 protein: CASSLAYRTFRGEGETEAFF
V gene: TRBV4-2; D gene: TRBD1; J gene: TRBJ2-2; clone size: -; CDR3 DNA: TGTGCCAGCAGCATAAGAGGACAGGGGGCAATAGGAGGGGAGCTGTTTTTT; CDR3 protein: CASSIRGQGAIGGELFF
V gene: TRBV30; D gene: -; J gene: TRBJ1-5; clone size: -; CDR3 DNA: TGTGCCTGGAGCCCAAGAGGGGGTCAGCCCCAGCATTTT; CDR3 protein: CAWSPRGGQPQHF
V gene: TRBV12-3/TRBV12-4; D gene: -; J gene: TRBJ2-1; clone size: -; CDR3 DNA: TGTGCCAGCAGCCAAGGGGGGAATGAGCAGTTCTTC; CDR3 protein: CASSQGGNEQFF
V gene: TRBV7-2; D gene: -; J gene: TRBJ2-5; clone size: -; CDR3 DNA: TGTGCCAGCAGCGAACACCAAGAGACCCAGTACTTC; CDR3 protein: CASSEHQETQYF
V gene: TRBV27; D gene: -; J gene: TRBJ1-2; clone size: -; CDR3 DNA: TGTGCCAGCAGTTTTTCGGGTAGGAGCTATGGCTACACCTTC; CDR3 protein: CASSFSGRSYGYTF